The rows below give T cell receptor beta chains drawn from one sample of a study of T-cell reconstitution after alpha-beta-depleted transplantation in children. Each CDR3 protein gets one entry after TCRdb re-called the PCR reads with MiXCR. Among approximately 400,000 distinct CDR3 sequences listed, approximately 10% were seen once. Specimen: PBMCs from the stem cell graft donor, collected from the stem cell graft. All receptors come from a human donor who donated a stem cell graft to a child with acute myeloid leukemia. Both conserved end residues are part of each CDR3. Fields, in order: V gene, clone size, J gene, D gene, CDR3 protein, CDR3 DNA. The D gene is left open where the match is weak. Some rows have no size entry. The others give once, few or many, or a class for an expanded clone.

v_gene: TRBV29-1; abundance: many; j_gene: TRBJ1-2; d_gene: -; CDR3aa: CSVDHSQNYGYTF; CDR3nt: TGCAGCGTTGACCACAGCCAGAACTATGGCTACACCTTC
v_gene: TRBV9; abundance: few; j_gene: TRBJ1-5; d_gene: -; CDR3aa: CASSRRGASNQPQHF; CDR3nt: TGTGCCAGCAGCCGGCGGGGGGCAAGCAATCAGCCCCAGCATTTT
v_gene: TRBV7-2; abundance: few; j_gene: TRBJ2-4; d_gene: TRBD1; CDR3aa: CASSQPTNTGGYLPQKNIQYF; CDR3nt: TGTGCCAGCAGCCAGCCCACAAATACAGGGGGTTACCTCCCCCAAAAAAACATTCAGTACTTC
v_gene: TRBV12-3/TRBV12-4; abundance: -; j_gene: TRBJ2-3; d_gene: TRBD2; CDR3aa: CASSLGTSGSGDTQYF; CDR3nt: TGTGCCAGCAGTTTGGGGACTAGCGGGAGTGGAGATACGCAGTATTTT
v_gene: TRBV6-2/TRBV6-3; abundance: few; j_gene: TRBJ2-2; d_gene: TRBD2; CDR3aa: CASSNSGRLDGELFF; CDR3nt: TGTGCCAGCAGTAATAGCGGGAGACTTGACGGGGAGCTGTTTTTT
v_gene: TRBV9; abundance: many; j_gene: TRBJ1-2; d_gene: -; CDR3aa: CASSVAEGYGYTF; CDR3nt: TGTGCCAGCAGCGTAGCCGAAGGATATGGCTACACCTTC
v_gene: TRBV5-1; abundance: few; j_gene: TRBJ1-1; d_gene: TRBD1; CDR3aa: CASSLDAGSGGARTEAFF; CDR3nt: TGCGCCAGCAGCTTGGACGCGGGGTCAGGGGGCGCAAGGACTGAAGCTTTCTTT
v_gene: TRBV2; abundance: -; j_gene: TRBJ1-5; d_gene: -; CDR3aa: CASSEGVGGNQPQHF; CDR3nt: TGTGCCAGCAGTGAAGGGGTTGGGGGCAATCAGCCCCAGCATTTT
v_gene: TRBV11-1; abundance: -; j_gene: TRBJ2-1; d_gene: TRBD2; CDR3aa: CASSLRLAGLDEQFF; CDR3nt: TGTGCCAGCAGCCTTCGACTAGCGGGATTGGATGAGCAGTTCTTC
v_gene: TRBV5-1; abundance: -; j_gene: TRBJ2-3; d_gene: -; CDR3aa: CASSWTGGTGSTDTQYF; CDR3nt: TGCGCCAGCAGCTGGACTGGCGGGACTGGTAGCACAGATACGCAGTATTTT
v_gene: TRBV20-1; abundance: few; j_gene: TRBJ2-7; d_gene: -; CDR3aa: CSASSRRIGYEQYF; CDR3nt: TGCAGTGCTAGCAGCCGACGTATTGGCTACGAGCAGTACTTC
v_gene: TRBV10-2; abundance: -; j_gene: TRBJ2-3; d_gene: TRBD2; CDR3aa: CASGPRRGDTQYF; CDR3nt: TGCGCCAGCGGTCCTAGGCGGGGGGATACGCAGTATTTT
v_gene: TRBV10-3; abundance: -; j_gene: TRBJ2-5; d_gene: -; CDR3aa: CAISEDARARETQYF; CDR3nt: TGTGCCATCAGTGAGGACGCCCGGGCACGAGAGACCCAGTACTTC
v_gene: TRBV2; abundance: -; j_gene: TRBJ2-5; d_gene: -; CDR3aa: CASRVSPGAQETQYF; CDR3nt: TGTGCCAGCAGAGTCAGTCCGGGCGCCCAAGAGACCCAGTACTTC
v_gene: TRBV4-3; abundance: many; j_gene: TRBJ2-2; d_gene: -; CDR3aa: CASSQVTAGELFF; CDR3nt: TGTGCCAGCAGCCAAGTAACGGCCGGGGAGCTGTTTTTT
v_gene: TRBV10-3; abundance: many; j_gene: TRBJ2-1; d_gene: TRBD1; CDR3aa: CAIRTGPGGDEQFF; CDR3nt: TGTGCCATCCGGACAGGGCCCGGCGGAGATGAGCAGTTCTTC
v_gene: TRBV20-1; abundance: few; j_gene: TRBJ2-1; d_gene: -; CDR3aa: CSARVRANEQFF; CDR3nt: TGCAGTGCTAGAGTAAGGGCAAATGAGCAGTTCTTC